These 14 T cell receptor beta chains share one sample of origin, sequenced in a study of blood T cell repertoires in COVID-19 (TCRdb year 2020). Libraries came from the immunoSEQ multiplex PCR assay. Entries here come from immuneACCESS through TCRdb and include only in-frame sequences with V and J called. Some clones fail to appear in such tables; in the studies checked, an unresolved V gene covers under half of the shortfall, and the cause of the remainder is unknown. The sample table lists some 150,000 clones, 77% of them with a count of one. Of the sample, 9% to 10% falls within the top ten clones. Sequencing input: peripheral blood. The receptors shown here come from a woman aged 45-65 years with active or convalescent COVID-19.

The rearrangement joins TRBV12-5 to TRBJ2-1; TRBD2 might be the D (6 bases). Per germline, CDR1 LGHNT and CDR2 FRNRAP. V shed 4 bases and J shed 2 bases, with 9 bases lying between them. CDR3 length: 14 residues. Written as DNA, the CDR3 is TGTGCTAGTGGTTCCCCGGGGGCCTACAATGAGCAGTTCTTC. Its protein is CASGSPGAYNEQFF.

This clone was found a few times. The chain has TRBV7-8 and TRBJ2-5; tentative D call: TRBD1 (6 bases). Germline V gene lookup returns CDR1 SGHVS and CDR2 FQNEAQ. Trimming left V 4 bases short and J 2 bases short, with 11 bases between. The CDR3 loop spans 14 amino acids. The CDR3 DNA follows: TGTGCCAGCAGCTGGTCAGGGGCGCAAGAGACCCAGTACTTC. Translated, it gives CASSWSGAQETQYF.

CDR3: CASSFRRGGQDTGELFF. CDR3 DNA sequence: TGTGCCAGCAGCTTTAGGCGGGGGGGTCAGGACACCGGGGAGCTGTTTTTT. V gene TRBV5-4 combines with J gene TRBJ2-2, with 9 bases that match TRBD2. The trim removed 2 bases at V and 3 bases at J, leaving 8 bases unmatched. The CDR3 spans 17 residues. The germline CDR1 and CDR2 sequences are SGHNT and YYREEE (reference sequence).

This clone has just one count. This sample includes further DNA sequences coding for the same CDR3. The CDR3 reads CASSSGVRGVGQPQHF. Written as DNA, the CDR3 is TGTGCCAGCAGCTCGGGGGTGCGGGGGGTCGGGCAGCCCCAGCATTTT. The rearrangement uses TRBV5-5 and TRBJ1-5; D possibly corresponds to TRBD1 (5 bases). The germline V gene has CDR1 SGHKS and CDR2 YYEKEE (reference sequence). V was trimmed by 3 bases and J by 7 bases, leaving 20 bases between them. The CDR3 contains 16 residues.

This clone was counted only a few times. The V and J genes are TRBV7-2 and TRBJ2-3, with D possibly TRBD2 on 7 matching bases. V shed 3 bases and J shed 1 base, with 11 bases lying between them. Germline V gene sequence: CDR1 SGHTA, CDR2 FQGNSA. The CDR3 has 15 amino acids. The CDR3 nucleotides read TGTGCCAGCAGCTTTAAGGGGGGGGGCACAGATACGCAGTATTTT. Translation gives CASSFKGGGTDTQYF. The full variable domain, its missing parts supplied by reference TRBV7-2 and TRBJ2-3, is GAGVSQSPSNKVTEKGKDVELRCDPISGHTALYWYRQSLGQGLEFLIYFQGNSAPDKSGLPSDRFSAERTGGSVSTLTIQRTQQEDSAVYLCASSFKGGGTDTQYFGPGTRLTVL.

This chain joins TRBV4-3 and TRBJ2-7, with D tentatively TRBD1 (6 bases). There are 14 residues in the CDR3. V shed 3 bases and J shed 3 bases, with 12 bases lying between them. From germline, CDR1 is LGHNA and CDR2 YSLEER. CDR3 in DNA: TGCGCCAGCAGCCAGGGACACCCTGACTACGAGCAGTACTTC. Translated: CASSQGHPDYEQYF.

The chain couples TRBV6-6 to TRBJ2-7; TRBD1 is a possible D gene (6 bases). Germline V lookup: CDR1 MNHNY, CDR2 SVGAGI (reference sequence). V lost 2 bases, J lost 3 bases, and 11 bases lay in between. The CDR3 extends over 14 amino acids. The CDR3 DNA is TGTGCCAGCAGTTACAAGGGGGAAGGCTACGAGCAGTACTTC. It translates to CASSYKGEGYEQYF.

The chain carries TRBV28 and TRBJ1-2; D uncertain. The CDR3 is 15 amino acids. Trimming shortened V by 8 bases and J by 2 bases, and 18 bases separated the two germline ends. Germline lookup yields CDR1 MDHEN and CDR2 SYDVKM. CDR3 bases: TGTGCCAGCCGGCCCTTCGAGACGGGAAACTATGGCTACACCTTC. This sequence encodes CASRPFETGNYGYTF.

The chain is built from TRBV19 and TRBJ1-6; perhaps TRBD1 as D (6 bases). The CDR3 is made up of 14 amino acids. V was cut by 1 base and J by 10 bases, with 11 bases left in between. Per germline, CDR1 LNHDA and CDR2 SQIVND (reference sequence). The CDR3 sequence: CASSIGPGESPLHF. The CDR3 coding sequence is TGTGCCAGTAGTATAGGGCCAGGGGAATCACCCCTCCACTTT.

The chain couples TRBV6-1 to TRBJ2-6, with D maybe TRBD2 (6 bases). Germline V CDR1 and CDR2: MNHNS, SASEGT. The CDR3 contains 18 residues. With 4 bases removed from V and 0 bases from J, the gap between germline ends came to 16 bases. CDR3 nucleotide sequence: TGTGCCAGCAGTGGGAGGGGAACCGATCTCTCTGGGGCCAACGTCCTGACTTTC. This encodes CASSGRGTDLSGANVLTF.

CDR3 in DNA: TGTGCCAGCAGTTTAGTTCGGGTAGAGACCCAGTACTTC. Protein: CASSLVRVETQYF. The V and J genes are TRBV28 and TRBJ2-5, with D unresolved. The CDR3 is made up of 13 amino acids. V was pared by 2 bases and J by 4 bases, with 8 bases between. CDR1 is MDHEN and CDR2 is SYDVKM in the germline V gene.

The CDR3 DNA reads as TGTGCCAGCAGCTTAGACAGGGACCAGCCCCAGCATTTT. This codes for CASSLDRDQPQHF. The chain has TRBV7-3 and TRBJ1-5; 7 bases align to TRBD1. The CDR3 has 13 residues. Germline V gene sequence: CDR1 SGHTA, CDR2 FQGTGA. Losses at the gene ends were 2 bases for V and 7 bases for J; bases not matched to a gene: 2.

This clone appeared once. The DNA for the CDR3 is TGTGCCAGCAGCCAAACGGGTGGCTACACCTTC. It is translated as CASSQTGGYTF. The rearrangement joins TRBV3-1 (or the pseudogene TRBV3-2) to TRBJ1-2; D remains unclear. The V end lost 2 bases, the J end lost 7 bases, and 5 bases lay between the germline ends. The CDR3 length is 11 residues. Germline CDR1 LGHDT, CDR2 YNNKEL (reference sequence).

V gene TRBV7-2 combines with J gene TRBJ1-1; D is possibly TRBD1 (6 bases). The germline V and J ends were trimmed by 6 bases and 3 bases, with 17 bases remaining between them. Per the germline V gene, CDR1 is SGHTA and CDR2 is FQGNSA. The CDR3 sequence is 15 residues long. DNA of the CDR3: TGTGCCAGCAGAGTACCACAGGGCAAGCACACTGAAGCTTTCTTT. This gives the protein CASRVPQGKHTEAFF. The full variable domain, its missing parts supplied by reference TRBV7-2 and TRBJ1-1, is GAGVSQSPSNKVTEKGKDVELRCDPISGHTALYWYRQSLGQGLEFLIYFQGNSAPDKSGLPSDRFSAERTGGSVSTLTIQRTQQEDSAVYLCASRVPQGKHTEAFFGQGTRLTVV.